This T cell receptor (beta chain) derives from a study of human T cells and chemical hapten exposure. Background on the study: Scalp application of diphenylcyclopropenone was performed weekly in patients across the entire approximately 24-week study. TCR yields differed between samples (mainly from small differences in pooled library volume).

Within the library, unique molecular identifiers were attached to each individual cDNA molecule. TCRdb independently ran MiXCR on the RACE reads; one entry per CDR3 protein. The sample shows under 300,000 distinct CDR3 sequences, around 7% of them seen only once. Germline V lookup: CDR1 SGHRS, CDR2 YFSETQ. The V end was cut by 2 bases, the J end by 11 bases, with 14 bases between. The CDR3 covers 14 residues. Specified time point: pre-sensitization, week 0. Documented treatment: therapeutic diphenylcyclopropenone sensitization with weekly scalp DPC. Only a few counts were recorded for this clonotype. The sequence derives from a man younger than 30 with alopecia areata. Some clones in this sample may be carry-over from other donors' samples. The chain carries TRBV5-1 and TRBJ1-6; D unclear. Here the sequenced sample was whole blood, taken in connection with sensitization to the hapten diphenylcyclopropenone (DPC). The CDR3 is CASSFTLEEPPLHF. The CDR3 bases are TGCGCCAGCAGCTTTACTTTAGAGGAGCCACCCCTCCACTTT.